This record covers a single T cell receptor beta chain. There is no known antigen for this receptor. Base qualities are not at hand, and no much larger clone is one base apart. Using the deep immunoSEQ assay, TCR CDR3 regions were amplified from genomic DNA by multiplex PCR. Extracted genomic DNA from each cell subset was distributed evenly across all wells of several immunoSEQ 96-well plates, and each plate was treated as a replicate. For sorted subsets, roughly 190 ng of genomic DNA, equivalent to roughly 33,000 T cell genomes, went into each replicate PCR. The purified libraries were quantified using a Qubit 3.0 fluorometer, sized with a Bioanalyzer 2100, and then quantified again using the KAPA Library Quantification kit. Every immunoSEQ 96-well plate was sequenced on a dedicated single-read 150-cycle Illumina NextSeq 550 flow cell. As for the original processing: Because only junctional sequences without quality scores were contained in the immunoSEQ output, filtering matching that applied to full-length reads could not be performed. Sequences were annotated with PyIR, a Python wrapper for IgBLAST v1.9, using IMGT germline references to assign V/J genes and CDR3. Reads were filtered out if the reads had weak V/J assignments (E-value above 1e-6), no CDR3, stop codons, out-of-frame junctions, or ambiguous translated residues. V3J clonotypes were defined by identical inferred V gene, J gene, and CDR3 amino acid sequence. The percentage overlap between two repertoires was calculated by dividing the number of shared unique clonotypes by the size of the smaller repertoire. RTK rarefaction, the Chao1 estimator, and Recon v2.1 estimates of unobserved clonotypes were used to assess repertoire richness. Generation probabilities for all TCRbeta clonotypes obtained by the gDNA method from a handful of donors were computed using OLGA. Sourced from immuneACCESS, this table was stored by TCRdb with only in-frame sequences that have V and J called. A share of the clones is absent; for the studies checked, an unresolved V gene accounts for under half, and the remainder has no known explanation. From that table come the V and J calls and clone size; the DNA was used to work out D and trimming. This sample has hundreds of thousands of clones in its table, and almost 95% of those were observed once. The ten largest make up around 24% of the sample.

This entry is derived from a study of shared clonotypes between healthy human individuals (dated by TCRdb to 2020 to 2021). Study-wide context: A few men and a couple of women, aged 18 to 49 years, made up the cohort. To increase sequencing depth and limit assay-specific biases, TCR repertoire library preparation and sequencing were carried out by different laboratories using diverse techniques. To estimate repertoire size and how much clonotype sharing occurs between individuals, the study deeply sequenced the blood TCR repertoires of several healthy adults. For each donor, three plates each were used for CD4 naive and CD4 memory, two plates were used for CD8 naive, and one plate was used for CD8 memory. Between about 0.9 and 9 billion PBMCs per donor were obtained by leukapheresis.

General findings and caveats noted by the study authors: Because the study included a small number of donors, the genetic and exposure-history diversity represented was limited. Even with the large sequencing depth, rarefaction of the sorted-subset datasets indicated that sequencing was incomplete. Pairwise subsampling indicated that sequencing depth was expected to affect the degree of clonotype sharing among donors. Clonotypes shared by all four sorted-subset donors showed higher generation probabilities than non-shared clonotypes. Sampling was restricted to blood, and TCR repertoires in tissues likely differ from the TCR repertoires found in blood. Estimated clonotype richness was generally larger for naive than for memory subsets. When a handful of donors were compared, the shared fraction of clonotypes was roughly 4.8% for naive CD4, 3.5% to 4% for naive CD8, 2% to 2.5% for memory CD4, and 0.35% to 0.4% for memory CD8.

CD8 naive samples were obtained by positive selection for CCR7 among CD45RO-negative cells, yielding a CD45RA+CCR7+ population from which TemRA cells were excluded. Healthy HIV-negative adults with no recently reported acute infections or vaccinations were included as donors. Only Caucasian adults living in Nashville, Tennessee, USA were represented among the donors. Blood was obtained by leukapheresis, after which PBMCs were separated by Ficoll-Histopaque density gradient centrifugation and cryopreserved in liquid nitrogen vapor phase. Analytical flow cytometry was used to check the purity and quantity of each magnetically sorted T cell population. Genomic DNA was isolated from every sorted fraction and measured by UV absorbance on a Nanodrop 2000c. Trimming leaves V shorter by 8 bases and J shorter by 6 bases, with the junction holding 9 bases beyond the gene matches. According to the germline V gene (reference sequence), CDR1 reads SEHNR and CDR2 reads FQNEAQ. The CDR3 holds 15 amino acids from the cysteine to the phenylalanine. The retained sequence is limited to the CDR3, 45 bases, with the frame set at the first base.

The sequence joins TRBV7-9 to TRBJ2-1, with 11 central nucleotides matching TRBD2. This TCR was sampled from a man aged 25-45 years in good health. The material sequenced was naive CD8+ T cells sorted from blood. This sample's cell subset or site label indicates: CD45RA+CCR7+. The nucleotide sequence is TGTGCCAGCCTTATTCCGACTAGCGGGGCCAATGAGCAGTTCTTC. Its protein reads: CASLIPTSGANEQFF. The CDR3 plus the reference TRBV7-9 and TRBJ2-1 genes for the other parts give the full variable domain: DTGVSQNPRHKITKRGQNVTFRCDPISEHNRLYWYRQTLGQGPEFLTYFQNEAQLEKSRLLSDRFSAERPKGSFSTLEIQRTEQGDSAMYLCASLIPTSGANEQFFGPGTRLTVL.